Listed here is a single T cell receptor (beta chain). This record belongs to a study of shared clonotypes between healthy human individuals. Recent acute infections and vaccinations were absent in the healthy HIV-negative adult donors. TCRdb keeps only in-frame clones here, not all; method: immunoSEQ multiplex PCR. The sample has a few million clones, roughly 92% seen once. Sequencing used naive CD4+ T cells sorted from blood. The sample's subset: CD45RA+ positively selected. The clonotype was recovered from a man younger than 35 in good health.

CDR3 in amino acids: CASSLGTEGTGELFF. The CDR3 nucleotides read TGTGCCAGCAGCCTTGGGACAGAAGGGACCGGGGAGCTGTTTTTT. The chain carries TRBV9 and TRBJ2-2, with 7 bases matching TRBD1. Losses at the gene ends were 4 bases for V and 5 bases for J; bases not matched to a gene: 8. This CDR3 region has 15 residues. Germline V gives CDR1 SGDLS, CDR2 YYNGEE.